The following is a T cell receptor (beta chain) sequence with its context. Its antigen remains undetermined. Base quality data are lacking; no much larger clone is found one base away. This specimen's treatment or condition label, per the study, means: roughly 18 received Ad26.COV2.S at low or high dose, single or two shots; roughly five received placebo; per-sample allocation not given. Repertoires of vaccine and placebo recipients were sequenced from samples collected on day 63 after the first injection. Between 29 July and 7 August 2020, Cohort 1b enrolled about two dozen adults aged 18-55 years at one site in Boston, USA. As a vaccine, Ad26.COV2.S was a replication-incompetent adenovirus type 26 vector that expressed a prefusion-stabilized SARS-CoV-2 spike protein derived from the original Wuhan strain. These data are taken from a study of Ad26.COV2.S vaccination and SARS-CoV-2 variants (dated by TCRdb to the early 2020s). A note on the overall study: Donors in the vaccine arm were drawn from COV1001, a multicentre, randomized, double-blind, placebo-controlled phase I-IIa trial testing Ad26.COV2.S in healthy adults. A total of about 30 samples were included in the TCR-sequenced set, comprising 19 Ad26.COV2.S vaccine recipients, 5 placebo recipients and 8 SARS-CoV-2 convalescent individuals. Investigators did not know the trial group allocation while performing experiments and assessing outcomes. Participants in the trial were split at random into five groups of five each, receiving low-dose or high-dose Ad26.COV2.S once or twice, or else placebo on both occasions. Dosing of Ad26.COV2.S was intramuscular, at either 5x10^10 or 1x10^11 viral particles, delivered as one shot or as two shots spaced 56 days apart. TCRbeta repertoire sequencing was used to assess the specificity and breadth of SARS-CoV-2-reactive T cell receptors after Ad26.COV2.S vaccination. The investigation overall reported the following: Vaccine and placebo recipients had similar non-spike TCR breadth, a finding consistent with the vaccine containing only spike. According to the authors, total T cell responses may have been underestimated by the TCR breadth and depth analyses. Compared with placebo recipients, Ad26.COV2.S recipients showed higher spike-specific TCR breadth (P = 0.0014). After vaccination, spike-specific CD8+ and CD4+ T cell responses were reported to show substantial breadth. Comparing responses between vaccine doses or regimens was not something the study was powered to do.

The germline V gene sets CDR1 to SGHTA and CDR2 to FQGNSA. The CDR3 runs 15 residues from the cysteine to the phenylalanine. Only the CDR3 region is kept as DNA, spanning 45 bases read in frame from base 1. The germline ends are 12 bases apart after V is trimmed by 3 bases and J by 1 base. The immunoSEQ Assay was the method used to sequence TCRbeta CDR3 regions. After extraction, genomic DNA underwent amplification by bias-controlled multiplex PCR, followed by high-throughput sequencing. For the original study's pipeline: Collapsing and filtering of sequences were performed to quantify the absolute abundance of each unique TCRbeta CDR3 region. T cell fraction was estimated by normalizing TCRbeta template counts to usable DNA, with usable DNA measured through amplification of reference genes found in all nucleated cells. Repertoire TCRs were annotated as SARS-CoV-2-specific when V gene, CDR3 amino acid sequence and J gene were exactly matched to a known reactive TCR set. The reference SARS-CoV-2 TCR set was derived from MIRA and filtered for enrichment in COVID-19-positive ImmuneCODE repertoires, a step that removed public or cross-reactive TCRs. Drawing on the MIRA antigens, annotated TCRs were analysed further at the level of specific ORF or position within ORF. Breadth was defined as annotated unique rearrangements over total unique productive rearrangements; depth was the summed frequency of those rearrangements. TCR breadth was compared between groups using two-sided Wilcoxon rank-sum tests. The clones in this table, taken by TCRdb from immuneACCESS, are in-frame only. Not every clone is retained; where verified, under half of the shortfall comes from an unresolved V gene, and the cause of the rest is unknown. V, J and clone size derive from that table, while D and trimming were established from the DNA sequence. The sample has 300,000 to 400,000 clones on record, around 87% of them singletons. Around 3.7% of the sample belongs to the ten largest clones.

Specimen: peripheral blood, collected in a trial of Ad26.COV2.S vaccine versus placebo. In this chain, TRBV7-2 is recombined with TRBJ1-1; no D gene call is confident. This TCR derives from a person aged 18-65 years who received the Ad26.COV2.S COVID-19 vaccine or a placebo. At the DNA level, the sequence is TGTGCCAGCAGCTTCCCCCGAGGGCAGAACACTGAAGCTTTCTTT. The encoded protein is CASSFPRGQNTEAFF.